The rows below give T cell receptor beta chains drawn from one sample of a study of blood T cell repertoires in COVID-19. The table came from immunoSEQ multiplex PCR; TCRdb's copy has only in-frame clones and leaves some out. Of 77,000 or so clones listed, around 90% are singletons. The sample comprised peripheral blood. These receptors originate from a man aged 45 to 65 with active COVID-19. CDR3s include the opening cysteine and the closing phenylalanine or tryptophan. Fields, in order: V gene, J gene, clone size, D gene, CDR3 protein, CDR3 DNA. A D gene is named only where the DNA matches it firmly. Clone size, where shown, is once, few, many, or a class for clones that have expanded.

v_gene: TRBV7-9
j_gene: TRBJ2-7
abundance: .
d_gene: TRBD1
CDR3aa: CASSPGTGDFYEQYF
CDR3nt: TGTGCCAGCAGCCCCGGGACAGGGGATTTTTACGAGCAGTACTTC

v_gene: TRBV5-1
j_gene: TRBJ1-3
abundance: .
d_gene: .
CDR3aa: CASSWGGRNTIYF
CDR3nt: TGCGCCAGCAGCTGGGGAGGGCGGAACACCATATATTTT

v_gene: TRBV27
j_gene: TRBJ2-7
abundance: .
d_gene: TRBD2
CDR3aa: CASSRAGTSVLGEQYF
CDR3nt: TGTGCCAGCAGTAGAGCCGGGACTAGCGTCTTAGGGGAGCAGTACTTC

v_gene: TRBV6-5
j_gene: TRBJ1-6
abundance: few
d_gene: .
CDR3aa: CASWQGSDSPLHF
CDR3nt: TGTGCCAGCTGGCAGGGTTCGGATTCACCCCTCCACTTT

v_gene: TRBV28
j_gene: TRBJ2-2
abundance: .
d_gene: .
CDR3aa: CASATKGDTPDTGELFF
CDR3nt: TGTGCCAGCGCGACAAAAGGGGATACTCCGGACACCGGGGAGCTGTTTTTT

v_gene: TRBV28
j_gene: TRBJ2-5
abundance: .
d_gene: .
CDR3aa: CASSPLGRGPRKTQYF
CDR3nt: TGTGCCAGCAGTCCCCTAGGGCGGGGGCCCCGAAAGACCCAGTACTTC

v_gene: TRBV6-2/TRBV6-3
j_gene: TRBJ1-4
abundance: .
d_gene: .
CDR3aa: CASSTVGRDEKLFF
CDR3nt: TGTGCCAGCAGTACCGTGGGGAGAGACGAAAAACTGTTTTTT

v_gene: TRBV24-1
j_gene: TRBJ2-1
abundance: .
d_gene: TRBD2
CDR3aa: CATSPTSGAYNEQFF
CDR3nt: TGTGCCACCAGCCCGACTAGCGGGGCTTACAATGAGCAGTTCTTC

v_gene: TRBV7-3
j_gene: TRBJ2-6
abundance: .
d_gene: .
CDR3aa: CASSPQGSGANVLTF
CDR3nt: TGTGCCAGCAGCCCACAGGGTAGTGGGGCCAACGTCCTGACTTTC

v_gene: TRBV6-5
j_gene: TRBJ2-3
abundance: .
d_gene: .
CDR3aa: CASSTGLGDTQYF
CDR3nt: TGTGCCAGCAGCACGGGACTTGGGGATACGCAGTATTTT

v_gene: TRBV2
j_gene: TRBJ1-5
abundance: once
d_gene: .
CDR3aa: CASSVTGYSNQPQHF
CDR3nt: TGTGCCAGCAGTGTTACAGGGTATAGCAATCAGCCCCAGCATTTT

v_gene: TRBV5-1
j_gene: TRBJ1-2
abundance: .
d_gene: TRBD1
CDR3aa: CASSPPGQGRYGYTF
CDR3nt: TGCGCCAGCAGCCCTCCGGGACAGGGTAGATATGGCTACACCTTC

v_gene: TRBV2
j_gene: TRBJ2-2
abundance: .
d_gene: .
CDR3aa: CASSELAGELFF
CDR3nt: TGTGCCAGCAGTGAGTTAGCGGGGGAGCTGTTTTTT

v_gene: TRBV5-1
j_gene: TRBJ1-6
abundance: .
d_gene: .
CDR3aa: CASSFYGSGSNNSPLHF
CDR3nt: TGCGCCAGCAGCTTCTATGGATCGGGATCAAACAATTCACCCCTCCACTTT

v_gene: TRBV6-6
j_gene: TRBJ1-1
abundance: .
d_gene: .
CDR3aa: CASRVQGLNTEAFF
CDR3nt: TGTGCCAGCAGGGTGCAGGGACTTAACACTGAAGCTTTCTTT

v_gene: TRBV5-1
j_gene: TRBJ2-7
abundance: .
d_gene: .
CDR3aa: CASSPDRISEQYF
CDR3nt: TGCGCCAGCAGCCCCGACAGGATTTCAGAGCAGTACTTC